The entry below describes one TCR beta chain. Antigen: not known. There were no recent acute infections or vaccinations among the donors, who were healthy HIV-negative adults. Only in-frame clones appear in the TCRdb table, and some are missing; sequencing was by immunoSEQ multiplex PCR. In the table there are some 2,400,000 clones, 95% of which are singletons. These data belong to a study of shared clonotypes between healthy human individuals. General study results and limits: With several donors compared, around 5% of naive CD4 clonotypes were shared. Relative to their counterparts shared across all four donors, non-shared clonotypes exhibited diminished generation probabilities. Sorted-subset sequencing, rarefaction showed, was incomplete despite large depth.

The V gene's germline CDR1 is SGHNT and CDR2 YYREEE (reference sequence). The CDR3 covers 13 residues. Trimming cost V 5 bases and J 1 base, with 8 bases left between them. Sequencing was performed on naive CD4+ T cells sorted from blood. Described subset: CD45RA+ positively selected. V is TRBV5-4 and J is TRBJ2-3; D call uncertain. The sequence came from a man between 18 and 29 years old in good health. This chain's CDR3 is CASRKGGTDTQYF. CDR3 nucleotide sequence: TGTGCCAGCAGAAAAGGCGGCACAGATACGCAGTATTTT. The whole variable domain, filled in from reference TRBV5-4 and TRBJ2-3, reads ETGVTQSPTHLIKTRGQQVTLRCSSQSGHNTVSWYQQALGQGPQFIFQYYREEENGRGNFPPRFSGLQFPNYSSELNVNALELDDSALYLCASRKGGTDTQYFGPGTRLTVL.